This TCR beta chain was observed in a study of blood T cell repertoires in COVID-19. For the study at large: T cells, B-cell-depleted T cells, or PBMCs supplied cDNA or gDNA.

This CDR3 has 18 residues. V shed 1 base and J 3 bases; nucleotides not matched to a gene: 11. Germline values: CDR1 MNHEY, CDR2 SMNVEV (reference sequence). Assay: immunoSEQ multiplex PCR; the TCRdb copy retains only in-frame clones and omits some. The profile shows around 260,000 clones, more than 70% of them singletons. V usage is TRBV27 and J usage is TRBJ2-1; 8 bases fit TRBD2. The sequenced sample was peripheral blood. This clonotype originated in a woman aged 50 to 60 with acute or convalescent COVID-19. CDR3: CASSLFTSGGTLYNEQFF. In DNA form, the CDR3 reads TGTGCCAGCAGTTTATTTACTAGCGGAGGGACCCTCTACAATGAGCAGTTCTTC.